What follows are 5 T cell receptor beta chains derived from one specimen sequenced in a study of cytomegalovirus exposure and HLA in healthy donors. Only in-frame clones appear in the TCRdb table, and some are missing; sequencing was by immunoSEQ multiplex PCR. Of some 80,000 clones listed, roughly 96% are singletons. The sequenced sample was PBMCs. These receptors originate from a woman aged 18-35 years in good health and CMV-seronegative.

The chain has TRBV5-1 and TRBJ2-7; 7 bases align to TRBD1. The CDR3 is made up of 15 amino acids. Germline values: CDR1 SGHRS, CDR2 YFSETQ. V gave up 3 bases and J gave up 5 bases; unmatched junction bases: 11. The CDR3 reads CASSSHYDRDHEQYF. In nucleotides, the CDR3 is TGCGCCAGCAGCTCTCACTACGACAGGGATCACGAGCAGTACTTC. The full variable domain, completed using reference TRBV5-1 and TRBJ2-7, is KAGVTQTPRYLIKTRGQQVTLSCSPISGHRSVSWYQQTPGQGLQFLFEYFSETQRNKGNFPGRFSGRQFSNSRSEMNVSTLELGDSALYLCASSSHYDRDHEQYFGPGTRLTVT.

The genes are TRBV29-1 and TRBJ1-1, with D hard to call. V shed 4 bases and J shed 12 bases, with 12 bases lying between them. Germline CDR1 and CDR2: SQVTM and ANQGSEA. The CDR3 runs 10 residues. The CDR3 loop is CSVALSETFF. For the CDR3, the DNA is TGCAGCGTTGCACTGTCCGAAACTTTCTTT. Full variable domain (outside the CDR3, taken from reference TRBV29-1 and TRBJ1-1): SAVISQKPSRDICQRGTSLTIQCQVDSQVTMMFWYRQQPGQSLTLIATANQGSEATYESGFVIDKFPISRPNLTFSTLTVSNMSPEDSSIYLCSVALSETFFGQGTRLTVV.

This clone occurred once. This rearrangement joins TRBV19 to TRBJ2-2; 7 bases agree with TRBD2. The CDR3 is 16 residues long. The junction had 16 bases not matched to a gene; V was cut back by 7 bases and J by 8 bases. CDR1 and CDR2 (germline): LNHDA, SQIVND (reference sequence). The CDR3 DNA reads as TGTGCCAGTACCGCCCGGAGCGGGATATTGGTGGGGGAGCTGTTTTTT. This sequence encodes CASTARSGILVGELFF.

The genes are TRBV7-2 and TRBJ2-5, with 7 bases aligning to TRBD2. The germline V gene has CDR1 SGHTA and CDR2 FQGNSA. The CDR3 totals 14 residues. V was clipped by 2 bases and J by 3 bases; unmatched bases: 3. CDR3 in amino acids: CASSLWLAEETQYF. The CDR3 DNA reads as TGTGCCAGCAGCTTATGGCTAGCGGAAGAGACCCAGTACTTC. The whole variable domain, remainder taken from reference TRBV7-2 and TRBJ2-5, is GAGVSQSPSNKVTEKGKDVELRCDPISGHTALYWYRQSLGQGLEFLIYFQGNSAPDKSGLPSDRFSAERTGGSVSTLTIQRTQQEDSAVYLCASSLWLAEETQYFGPGTRLLVL.

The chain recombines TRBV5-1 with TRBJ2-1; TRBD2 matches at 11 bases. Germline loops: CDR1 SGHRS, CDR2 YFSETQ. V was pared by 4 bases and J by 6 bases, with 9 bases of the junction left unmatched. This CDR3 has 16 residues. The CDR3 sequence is CASSPQTSGSSNEQFF. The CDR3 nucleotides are TGCGCCAGCAGCCCCCAAACTAGCGGGAGTTCCAATGAGCAGTTCTTC.